A single sample gave rise to the 10 T cell receptor beta chains below, sequenced in a study of cytomegalovirus exposure and HLA in healthy donors. Sequencing used immunoSEQ multiplex PCR; TCRdb keeps in-frame clones, though not all of them. The sample records more than 85,000 clones, about 90% being singletons. What was sequenced was PBMCs. All receptors derive from a woman aged 18-29 years in good health and CMV-seronegative.

V usage is TRBV2 and J usage is TRBJ2-3; D call uncertain. CDR3 size: 12 residues. Looked up from germline, CDR1 is SNHLY and CDR2 is FYNNEI. The V and J ends lost 4 bases and 2 bases respectively, with 4 bases between them. The CDR3 DNA reads as TGTGCCAGCAGTGTATCCACAGATACGCAGTATTTT. Its protein product is CASSVSTDTQYF. The full variable domain, its missing parts supplied by reference TRBV2 and TRBJ2-3, is EPEVTQTPSHQVTQMGQEVILRCVPISNHLYFYWYRQILGQKVEFLVSFYNNEISEKSEIFDDQFSVERPDGSNFTLKIRSTKLEDSAMYFCASSVSTDTQYFGPGTRLTVL.

V gene TRBV28 combines with J gene TRBJ1-4, with a possible D match to TRBD1 (5 bases). V was cut by 5 bases and J by 7 bases, with 17 bases left in between. CDR3 length: 15 residues. CDR1 and CDR2 (germline): MDHEN, SYDVKM. CDR3 DNA: TGTGCCAGCAGTCCTCCCCACCCCGGGGGTGAAAAACTGTTTTTT. Translating gives CASSPPHPGGEKLFF.

The chain uses TRBV6-1 and TRBJ1-2; TRBD1 is a possible D gene (5 bases). There are 14 residues in the CDR3. CDR1 is MNHNS, CDR2 SASEGT, per germline. Trimming removed 5 bases from V and 2 bases from J, with 12 bases in between. CDR3 loop: CASSLGTPNYGYTF. DNA for the CDR3: TGTGCCAGCAGTCTCGGGACTCCCAACTATGGCTACACCTTC.

CDR3 sequence reads: CASSLRLFQEGGEGTF. The DNA of the CDR3 is TGTGCCAGCAGTTTGCGTCTCTTCCAGGAGGGAGGGGAGGGCACCTTC. The V gene is TRBV28, the J gene TRBJ1-2, with a tentative D call TRBD1 (5 bases). With 3 bases removed from V and 13 bases from J, the gap between germline ends came to 27 bases. This CDR3 spans 16 amino acids. Germline V CDR1 and CDR2: MDHEN, SYDVKM.

With regard to this clone: Germline and junction disagree at one end, which may indicate a read error. The chain combines TRBV27 with TRBJ1-5; 8 nucleotides line up with TRBD1. CDR1 and CDR2 from the germline V gene are MNHEY and SMNVEV (reference sequence). This CDR3 has 14 residues. The CDR3: CASSGQGSDQPQHF. DNA for the CDR3: TGTGCCAGCAGTGGACAGGGTAGCGATCAGCCCCAGCATTTT.

The gene calls are TRBV5-1 and TRBJ2-1; possible D gene TRBD1, 6 bases. V lost 6 bases and J lost 7, with 17 bases in between. Germline CDR1 SGHRS, CDR2 YFSETQ. The CDR3 runs to 14 residues. The CDR3 DNA reads TGCGCCAGCAAATTCGGACAGTGGCTAAATGAGCAGTTCTTC. This codes for CASKFGQWLNEQFF.

This rearrangement joins TRBV7-9 to TRBJ1-3; possible D gene TRBD1, 5 bases. There are 14 residues in the CDR3. V gave up 3 bases and J gave up 4 bases, with 10 bases separating them. Germline values: CDR1 SEHNR, CDR2 FQNEAQ (reference sequence). The CDR3 protein is CASSFNRGGNTIYF. The CDR3 region has the DNA TGTGCCAGCAGCTTCAATAGGGGAGGAAACACCATATATTTT. The full variable domain, completed using reference TRBV7-9 and TRBJ1-3, is DTGVSQNPRHKITKRGQNVTFRCDPISEHNRLYWYRQTLGQGPEFLTYFQNEAQLEKSRLLSDRFSAERPKGSFSTLEIQRTEQGDSAMYLCASSFNRGGNTIYFGEGSWLTVV.

The genes are TRBV9 and TRBJ2-1; tentatively, D is TRBD2 (6 bases). This CDR3 comprises 13 residues. Germline V CDR1 and CDR2: SGDLS, YYNGEE. Trimming cost V 0 bases and J 7 bases, with 8 bases left between them. The CDR3 region has the DNA TGTGCCAGCAGCGTAGGGGGGGAGAATGAGCAGTTCTTC. Translating it yields CASSVGGENEQFF.

This chain uses TRBV4-3 with TRBJ2-3, with D perhaps TRBD2 (5 bases). V lost 2 bases, J lost 1 base, and 10 bases lay in between. The germline CDR1 and CDR2 sequences are LGHNA and YSLEER. This CDR3 has 15 residues. For the CDR3, the DNA is TGCGCCAGCAGCCAAAAGGATAGCGGCACAGATACGCAGTATTTT. It translates to CASSQKDSGTDTQYF.

The rearrangement links TRBV5-6 to TRBJ1-2, with D perhaps TRBD1 (5 bases). The V gene's germline CDR1 is SGHDT and CDR2 YYEEEE. This CDR3 has 14 residues. Deletions cut 0 bases from V and 8 bases from J, with 14 bases between. The CDR3, as DNA: TGTGCCAGCAGCTTGGCTAGGCAGGGAGGCGGCTACACCTTC. Residues: CASSLARQGGGYTF.